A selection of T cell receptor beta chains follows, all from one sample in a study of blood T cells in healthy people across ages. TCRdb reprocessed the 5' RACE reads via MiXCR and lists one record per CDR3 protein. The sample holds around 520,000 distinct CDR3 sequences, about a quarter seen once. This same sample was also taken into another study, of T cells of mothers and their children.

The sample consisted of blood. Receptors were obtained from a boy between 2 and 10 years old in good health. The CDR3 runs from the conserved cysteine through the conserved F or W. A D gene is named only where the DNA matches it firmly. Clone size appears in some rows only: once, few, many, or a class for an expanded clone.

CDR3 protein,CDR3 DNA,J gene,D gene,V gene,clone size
CSARETGSPYEQYF,TGCAGTGCTAGGGAGACAGGGAGCCCCTACGAGCAGTACTTC,TRBJ2-7,TRBD1,TRBV20-1,.
CASSFNSNQPQHF,TGTGCCAGCAGTTTCAATAGCAATCAGCCCCAGCATTTT,TRBJ1-5,.,TRBV27,many
CSVEDNWDRYNEQFF,TGCAGCGTTGAAGATAATTGGGACAGGTACAATGAGCAGTTCTTC,TRBJ2-1,TRBD1,TRBV29-1,.
CASSVVITGEQFF,TGTGCCAGCAGCGTAGTGATAACCGGGGAGCAGTTCTTC,TRBJ2-1,.,TRBV9,.
CASSLGWDRLAKNIQYF,TGTGCCAGCAGCTTAGGGTGGGACCGTTTAGCCAAAAACATTCAGTACTTC,TRBJ2-4,.,TRBV7-2,few
CSARVNSAADTQYF,TGCAGTGCTAGAGTGAACTCCGCGGCAGATACGCAGTATTTT,TRBJ2-3,.,TRBV20-1,.
CTSSGTGGSETQYF,TGCACCAGCAGCGGGACAGGGGGCAGCGAGACCCAGTACTTC,TRBJ2-5,TRBD1,TRBV5-1,.
CASSPWGGGAYNEQFF,TGTGCCAGCAGCCCCTGGGGCGGGGGGGCGTACAATGAGCAGTTCTTC,TRBJ2-1,TRBD2,TRBV5-4,few
CASSLSGLVGYTF,TGTGCCAGCAGTTTATCAGGGTTGGTTGGCTACACCTTC,TRBJ1-2,.,TRBV27,.
CASSLTRAAQETQYF,TGTGCCAGCAGTTTAACGAGGGCGGCCCAAGAGACCCAGTACTTC,TRBJ2-5,.,TRBV12-3/TRBV12-4,.
CASSIGGRQETQYF,TGTGCCAGCAGCATCGGTGGCAGACAAGAGACCCAGTACTTC,TRBJ2-5,.,TRBV7-2,many
CASSIDTGHLAGGPPYNEQFF,TGTGCCAGTAGTATAGATACCGGGCATTTGGCGGGAGGTCCCCCCTACAATGAGCAGTTCTTC,TRBJ2-1,TRBD2,TRBV19,.
CASSAAGGVLGTQYF,TGTGCCAGCAGCGCGGCAGGGGGCGTGTTAGGGACCCAGTACTTC,TRBJ2-5,TRBD1,TRBV9,.
CASSNSRLVKNNEQFF,TGTGCCAGCAGCAACTCTCGGCTGGTGAAGAACAATGAGCAGTTCTTC,TRBJ2-1,.,TRBV7-8,.
CASSLAPNDRNTEAFF,TGCGCCAGCAGCTTGGCCCCCAACGACAGAAACACTGAAGCTTTCTTT,TRBJ1-1,.,TRBV5-1,.
CASSKGGRETQYF,TGTGCTAGCAGCAAGGGGGGTCGAGAGACCCAGTACTTC,TRBJ2-5,.,TRBV7-7,few
CASSEVRRNYGYTF,TGTGCCAGCAGTGAAGTGCGCAGGAACTATGGCTACACCTTC,TRBJ1-2,.,TRBV6-1,few